These T cell receptor beta chains were read from a single sample in a study of regulatory dendritic cells for organ transplantation. The repertoire was sequenced with immunoSEQ multiplex PCR; TCRdb's copy has only in-frame clones and lacks some. Of 21,000 or so clones listed, 74% are singletons. Sequencing input: memory CD4+ T cells from blood. These receptors all come from a human donor in good health. Each CDR3 is given with its conserved first and last residue. D genes are given only for firm matches. Expanded clones are given a class, and other clones once, few, many or no size at all.

CDR3 protein: CASRRTGDSGNTIYF
CDR3 DNA: TGTGCCAGCAGGAGGACAGGGGACTCTGGAAACACCATATATTTT
V gene: TRBV27
clone size: -
D gene: TRBD1
J gene: TRBJ1-3

CDR3 protein: CASGLDRGNQPQHF
CDR3 DNA: TGTGCTAGTGGTTTGGACAGGGGTAATCAGCCCCAGCATTTT
V gene: TRBV12-5
clone size: -
D gene: TRBD1
J gene: TRBJ1-5

CDR3 protein: CASSLFVGGNQPQHF
CDR3 DNA: TGTGCCAGCAGCTTATTTGTAGGGGGAAATCAGCCCCAGCATTTT
V gene: TRBV7-2
clone size: few
D gene: -
J gene: TRBJ1-5

CDR3 protein: CASRLAGGPDNEQFF
CDR3 DNA: TGCGCCAGCAGACTAGCGGGGGGCCCTGACAATGAGCAGTTCTTC
V gene: TRBV23-1
clone size: -
D gene: TRBD2
J gene: TRBJ2-1

CDR3 protein: CASSARLGGGANIYGYTF
CDR3 DNA: TGTGCCAGCAGTGCGCGATTGGGGGGGGGCGCGAATATCTATGGCTACACCTTC
V gene: TRBV7-8
clone size: -
D gene: -
J gene: TRBJ1-2

CDR3 protein: CASSLGVEETQYF
CDR3 DNA: TGCGCCAGCAGCTTGGGTGTCGAAGAGACCCAGTACTTC
V gene: TRBV5-1
clone size: -
D gene: -
J gene: TRBJ2-5

CDR3 protein: CASSSHRDTEAFF
CDR3 DNA: TGTGCCAGCAGCTCGCACAGGGACACTGAAGCTTTCTTT
V gene: TRBV7-2
clone size: few
D gene: -
J gene: TRBJ1-1

CDR3 protein: CASRGGHGRYNEQFF
CDR3 DNA: TGTGCCAGCAGAGGCGGCCATGGCCGCTACAATGAGCAGTTCTTC
V gene: TRBV7-2
clone size: -
D gene: -
J gene: TRBJ2-1

CDR3 protein: CASGRPGQGEVGELFF
CDR3 DNA: TGTGCTAGTGGCCGACCGGGACAGGGGGAGGTCGGGGAGCTGTTTTTT
V gene: TRBV12-5
clone size: -
D gene: TRBD1
J gene: TRBJ2-2

CDR3 protein: CASSLESGVLADTQYF
CDR3 DNA: TGTGCCAGCAGCTTGGAAAGCGGGGTGTTGGCAGATACGCAGTATTTT
V gene: TRBV5-6
clone size: -
D gene: TRBD2
J gene: TRBJ2-3

CDR3 protein: CASSRDRNTGELFF
CDR3 DNA: TGTGCCAGCAGCCGGGACAGGAACACCGGGGAGCTGTTTTTT
V gene: TRBV6-5
clone size: -
D gene: TRBD1
J gene: TRBJ2-2

CDR3 protein: CASSFTGGSSGNTIYF
CDR3 DNA: TGTGCCAGCAGCTTCACAGGGGGCTCCTCTGGAAACACCATATATTTT
V gene: TRBV5-6
clone size: few
D gene: TRBD1
J gene: TRBJ1-3

CDR3 protein: CASSDGPGLLSNSPLHF
CDR3 DNA: TGTGCCAGCAGCGACGGGCCGGGACTCTTGAGTAATTCACCCCTCCACTTT
V gene: TRBV9
clone size: -
D gene: -
J gene: TRBJ1-6

CDR3 protein: CASRLTIPGELFF
CDR3 DNA: TGTGCCAGCAGACTGACAATCCCCGGGGAGCTGTTTTTT
V gene: TRBV2
clone size: few
D gene: -
J gene: TRBJ2-2

CDR3 protein: CASSYKPRGTGELFF
CDR3 DNA: TGTGCCAGCAGTTATAAACCCCGGGGCACCGGGGAGCTGTTTTTT
V gene: TRBV6-5
clone size: -
D gene: -
J gene: TRBJ2-2

CDR3 protein: CASSLTETGTQYF
CDR3 DNA: TGTGCCAGCAGCTTGACTGAGACAGGAACTCAGTACTTC
V gene: TRBV7-3
clone size: -
D gene: -
J gene: TRBJ2-4

CDR3 protein: CASSKGNPKGGYTF
CDR3 DNA: TGTGCCAGCAGCAAGGGGAACCCCAAGGGTGGCTACACCTTC
V gene: TRBV7-2
clone size: once
D gene: -
J gene: TRBJ1-2

CDR3 protein: CASSFTPGDQETQYF
CDR3 DNA: TGTGCCAGCAGCTTCACTCCCGGAGACCAAGAGACCCAGTACTTC
V gene: TRBV6-4
clone size: -
D gene: -
J gene: TRBJ2-5

CDR3 protein: CASSLQGRDNEQFF
CDR3 DNA: TGTGCCAGCTCGCTACAGGGAAGAGATAATGAGCAGTTCTTC
V gene: TRBV18
clone size: -
D gene: -
J gene: TRBJ2-1

CDR3 protein: CASSLGAGLNTEAFF
CDR3 DNA: TGTGCCAGCAGCTTAGGGGCAGGCCTGAACACTGAAGCTTTCTTT
V gene: TRBV5-6
clone size: -
D gene: -
J gene: TRBJ1-1

CDR3 protein: CASRRVGPIKDGYTF
CDR3 DNA: TGTGCCAGCAGGAGGGTAGGACCCATAAAGGATGGCTACACCTTC
V gene: TRBV5-4
clone size: few
D gene: -
J gene: TRBJ1-2

CDR3 protein: CASRRTESTYGYTF
CDR3 DNA: TGTGCCAGCCGGAGGACAGAATCTACTTATGGCTACACCTTC
V gene: TRBV6-1
clone size: -
D gene: -
J gene: TRBJ1-2

CDR3 protein: CASSVDREGYGYTF
CDR3 DNA: TGTGCCAGCAGCGTCGACAGGGAAGGGTATGGCTACACCTTC
V gene: TRBV9
clone size: -
D gene: TRBD1
J gene: TRBJ1-2

CDR3 protein: CAIKPSGTLYEQYF
CDR3 DNA: TGTGCCATCAAGCCTAGCGGGACCCTCTACGAGCAGTACTTC
V gene: TRBV10-3
clone size: -
D gene: TRBD2
J gene: TRBJ2-7

CDR3 protein: CASSLEQGTLHF
CDR3 DNA: TGCGCCAGCAGCTTGGAACAGGGGACCCTCCACTTT
V gene: TRBV5-1
clone size: -
D gene: TRBD1
J gene: TRBJ1-6

CDR3 protein: CASSPRTDLYNEQFF
CDR3 DNA: TGTGCCAGTAGTCCACGGACAGATCTTTACAATGAGCAGTTCTTC
V gene: TRBV19
clone size: -
D gene: -
J gene: TRBJ2-1

CDR3 protein: CAISESETNYGYTF
CDR3 DNA: TGTGCCATCAGTGAGTCCGAAACAAACTATGGCTACACCTTC
V gene: TRBV10-3
clone size: -
D gene: -
J gene: TRBJ1-2

CDR3 protein: CASSGPNEKLFF
CDR3 DNA: TGTGCCAGCTCTGGGCCAAATGAAAAACTGTTTTTT
V gene: TRBV2
clone size: few
D gene: -
J gene: TRBJ1-4

CDR3 protein: CASSMESVRGYGYTF
CDR3 DNA: TGTGCCAGTAGTATGGAGTCAGTGCGGGGCTATGGCTACACCTTC
V gene: TRBV19
clone size: -
D gene: -
J gene: TRBJ1-2

CDR3 protein: CARSPQGKESPLHF
CDR3 DNA: TGTGCCAGAAGCCCGCAGGGTAAAGAATCACCCCTCCACTTT
V gene: TRBV7-5
clone size: -
D gene: -
J gene: TRBJ1-6

CDR3 protein: CASSVRQGRDGYTF
CDR3 DNA: TGTGCCAGCAGTGTTAGACAGGGCCGGGATGGCTACACCTTC
V gene: TRBV2
clone size: -
D gene: TRBD1
J gene: TRBJ1-2